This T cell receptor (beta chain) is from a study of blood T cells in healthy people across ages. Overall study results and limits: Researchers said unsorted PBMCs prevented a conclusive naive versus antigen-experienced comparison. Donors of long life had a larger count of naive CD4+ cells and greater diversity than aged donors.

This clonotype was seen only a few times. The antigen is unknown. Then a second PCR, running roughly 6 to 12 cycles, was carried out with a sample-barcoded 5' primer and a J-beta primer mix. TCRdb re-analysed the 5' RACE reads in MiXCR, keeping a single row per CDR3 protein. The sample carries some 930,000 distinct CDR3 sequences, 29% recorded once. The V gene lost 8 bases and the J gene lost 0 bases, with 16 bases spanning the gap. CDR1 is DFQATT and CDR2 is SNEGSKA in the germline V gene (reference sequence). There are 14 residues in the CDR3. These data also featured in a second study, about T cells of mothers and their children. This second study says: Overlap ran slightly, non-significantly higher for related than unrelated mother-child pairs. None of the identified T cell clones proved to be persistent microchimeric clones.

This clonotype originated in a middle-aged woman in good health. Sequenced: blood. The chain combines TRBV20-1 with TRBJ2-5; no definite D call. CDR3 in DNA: TGCAGTCTTACGAAGGGTCGGAACCAAGAGACCCAGTACTTC. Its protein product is CSLTKGRNQETQYF.